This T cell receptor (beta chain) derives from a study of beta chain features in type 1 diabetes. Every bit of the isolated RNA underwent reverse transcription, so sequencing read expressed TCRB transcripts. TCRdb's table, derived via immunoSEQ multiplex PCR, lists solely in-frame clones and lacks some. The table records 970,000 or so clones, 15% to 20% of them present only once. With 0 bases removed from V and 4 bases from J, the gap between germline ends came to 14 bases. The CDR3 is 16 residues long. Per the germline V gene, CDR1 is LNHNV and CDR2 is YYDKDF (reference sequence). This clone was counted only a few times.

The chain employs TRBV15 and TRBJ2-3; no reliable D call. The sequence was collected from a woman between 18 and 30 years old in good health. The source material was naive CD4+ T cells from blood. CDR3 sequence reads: CATSREVPMSPDTQYF. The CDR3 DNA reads TGTGCCACCAGCAGAGAGGTCCCCATGTCGCCAGATACGCAGTATTTT.